This TCR beta chain was captured by sequencing in a study of regulatory T cells in long-lasting Graves disease. Time point denoted: newly diagnosed GD, antithyroid drugs for less than 3 months. Generation of the TCR library employed RNA extracted from PBMCs. Graves' disease diagnoses used American Thyroid Association guidelines. Researchers made TCR beta libraries by using iRepertoire HTBI primers and running Arm-PCR on CDR3 regions. One entry per CDR3 protein results from TCRdb running MiXCR on the multiplex PCR reads. The table lists 400,000 to 500,000 distinct CDR3 sequences, about a sixth of them singletons. A remark on this clonotype: Its antigen remains unknown.

The CDR3 extends over 20 amino acids. Germline trimming cut 0 bases from V and 4 bases from J; bases unmatched to any gene: 11. Germline CDR1 MGHRA, CDR2 YSYEKL. Findings and caveats of the study: Persistent patients shared more public clonotypes (under 3,000) than newly diagnosed patients (966).

These same records also appear under a second study, on T cells in Graves' hyperthyroidism and ophthalmopathy.

The chain recombines TRBV4-1 with TRBJ2-6, with TRBD1 matching over 11 bases. The sequence was collected from a woman aged 18 to 35 with Graves disease. The sequenced sample was peripheral blood mononuclear cells (PBMCs), obtained at new diagnosis, from a patient treated with antithyroid drugs. CDR3 bases: TGCGCCAGCAGCCAAGACAAAGAAGGGACAGGGGGGTCCGGGGCCAACGTCCTGACTTTC. The encoded protein is CASSQDKEGTGGSGANVLTF.